Presented here are 14 T cell receptor beta chains from one specimen sequenced in a study of T cell changes during pregnancy in multiple sclerosis. The protocol was immunoSEQ multiplex PCR, while the TCRdb copy is restricted to in-frame clones and leaves out a portion. Of roughly 100,000 clones in the sample, 91% were seen once. This sample comprised peripheral blood, obtained after pregnancy. The receptors were gathered from a female donor in good health, enrolled as a control in a pregnancy study.

V usage is TRBV14 and J usage is TRBJ2-7, with 9 bases fitting TRBD1. The CDR3 runs 14 residues. From germline, CDR1 is SGHDN and CDR2 FVKESK. The V segment lost 5 bases and the J segment 3 bases; nucleotides outside the gene matches: 5. The CDR3, as DNA: TGTGCCAGCAGCACCCACAGGGGGCTCTACGAGCAGTACTTC. Translated, it gives CASSTHRGLYEQYF.

CDR3 sequence reads: CASSPEAGLSYGYTF. The DNA for the CDR3 is TGCGCCAGCAGCCCTGAGGCAGGGCTCTCCTATGGCTACACCTTC. The chain couples TRBV5-1 to TRBJ1-2, with D possibly matching TRBD1 (5 bases). Germline loops: CDR1 SGHRS, CDR2 YFSETQ. The CDR3 covers 15 residues. V lost 4 bases and J lost 4, with 17 bases in between.

Only one count was recorded for this clone. This sequence joins TRBV7-2 and TRBJ1-1; a possible D gene is TRBD1 (6 bases). V was trimmed by 4 bases and J by 4 bases, leaving 13 bases between them. Germline lookup yields CDR1 SGHTA and CDR2 FQGNSA. This CDR3 has 14 amino acids. DNA for the CDR3: TGTGCCAGCAGCTCCCAGGGACAACTCACTGAAGCTTTCTTT. Its translation is CASSSQGQLTEAFF.

The chain links TRBV5-1 to TRBJ2-5; 9 bases match TRBD2. V lost 0 bases and J lost 2; bases outside the gene matches: 11. The CDR3 consists of 18 residues. Germline V lookup: CDR1 SGHRS, CDR2 YFSETQ. CDR3 nucleotides: TGCGCCAGCAGCTTGGCTCACGCGACTAGCGGCCCACAAGAGACCCAGTACTTC. It specifies CASSLAHATSGPQETQYF.

V and J are TRBV28 and TRBJ1-1; the D gene is possibly TRBD1 (5 bases). CDR1 MDHEN and CDR2 SYDVKM come from the germline V gene. V was shortened by 4 bases and J by 7 bases, with 13 bases between the two germline ends. This CDR3 has 13 amino acids. For the CDR3, the DNA is TGTGCCAGCAGTTGGGGGGGACCGAATGAAGCTTTCTTT. Amino acid sequence: CASSWGGPNEAFF.

On this clone: In the same sample, other DNA sequences code for this CDR3. The rearrangement joins TRBV13 to TRBJ1-2; D is perhaps TRBD1 (5 bases). The CDR3 length is 12 residues. Germline V gene lookup returns CDR1 PRHDT and CDR2 FYEKMQ (reference sequence). V was cut by 3 bases and J by 7 bases, with 9 bases left in between. Here the CDR3 DNA reads TGTGCCAGCAGCTTCCAGGGTGCTGGCTACACCTTC. This translates into CASSFQGAGYTF.

V usage is TRBV5-1 and J usage is TRBJ2-1; tentatively, D is TRBD2 (6 bases). CDR1 and CDR2 from the germline V gene are SGHRS and YFSETQ. V lost 1 base, J lost 2 bases, and 13 bases lay in between. The CDR3 is 16 amino acids. CDR3 region: CASSLSAGTAYNEQFF. CDR3 bases: TGCGCCAGCAGCTTGTCGGCGGGGACCGCCTACAATGAGCAGTTCTTC.

The V gene is TRBV7-9, the J gene TRBJ2-7; possible D gene TRBD1, 6 bases. Deletions cut 3 bases from V and 1 base from J, with 13 bases between. Per germline, CDR1 SEHNR and CDR2 FQNEAQ (reference sequence). The CDR3 covers 15 residues. The CDR3 protein is CASSFPDDRSYEQYF. CDR3 bases: TGTGCCAGCAGCTTCCCTGACGACAGGTCCTACGAGCAGTACTTC.

The V gene is TRBV14, the J gene TRBJ1-4; 12 bases agree with TRBD1. CDR1 and CDR2 (germline): SGHDN, FVKESK. This CDR3 comprises 16 residues. V shed 8 bases and J 2 bases; nucleotides not matched to a gene: 6. CDR3 protein: CASPGTGGLTNEKLFF. CDR3 DNA: TGTGCCAGCCCTGGGACAGGGGGCTTGACTAATGAAAAACTGTTTTTT.

This chain's CDR3 is CASSFRGEQYF. The CDR3 region has the DNA TGTGCCAGCAGTTTCAGGGGCGAGCAGTACTTC. V usage is TRBV6-9 and J usage is TRBJ2-7, with D tentatively TRBD1 (6 bases). This CDR3 is built from 11 residues. V gave up 4 bases and J gave up 6 bases, with 7 bases separating them. The germline CDR1 and CDR2 sequences are MNHGY and SVAAGI.

The chain has TRBV14 and TRBJ1-6; D gene unclear. Germline lookup yields CDR1 SGHDN and CDR2 FVKESK. The CDR3 covers 15 residues. V was shortened by 1 base and J by 2 bases, with 6 bases between the two germline ends. The CDR3 here is CASSQGAAYNSPLHF. The CDR3 DNA sequence: TGTGCCAGCAGCCAAGGGGCCGCCTATAATTCACCCCTCCACTTT.

This clone has only one observation. The CDR3 DNA follows: TGTGCCAGCAGTGTGTGGACAGGGAACATCTATGGCTACACCTTC. Translation gives CASSVWTGNIYGYTF. The chain joins TRBV2 to TRBJ1-2, with 8 bases that match TRBD1. Unmatched junction bases numbered 8, after V lost 4 bases and J lost 4 bases. Germline V gives CDR1 SNHLY, CDR2 FYNNEI. The CDR3 consists of 15 residues.

The rearrangement joins TRBV19 to TRBJ2-2; D might be TRBD1 (6 bases). The CDR3 is made up of 14 amino acids. From germline, CDR1 is LNHDA and CDR2 SQIVND (reference sequence). Trimming shortened V by 5 bases and J by 7 bases, and 14 bases separated the two germline ends. CDR3 DNA: TGTGCCAGTAGTCCTCCTCGACAGGTCGGGGAGCTGTTTTTT. This gives the protein CASSPPRQVGELFF.

The rearrangement links TRBV15 to TRBJ2-1; 7 bases fit TRBD2. Germline lookup yields CDR1 LNHNV and CDR2 YYDKDF (reference sequence). This CDR3 is 15 amino acids long. J gave up 6 bases and V 4 bases, and 9 bases lay outside the gene matches. Here the CDR3 reads CATSTFLGLFNEQFF. The CDR3 DNA reads TGTGCCACCAGCACCTTTTTGGGACTATTCAATGAGCAGTTCTTC. Using reference TRBV15 and TRBJ2-1 for the parts outside the CDR3, the full variable domain is DAMVIQNPRYQVTQFGKPVTLSCSQTLNHNVMYWYQQKSSQAPKLLFHYYDKDFNNEADTPDNFQSRRPNTSFCFLDIRSPGLGDTAMYLCATSTFLGLFNEQFFGPGTRLTVL.